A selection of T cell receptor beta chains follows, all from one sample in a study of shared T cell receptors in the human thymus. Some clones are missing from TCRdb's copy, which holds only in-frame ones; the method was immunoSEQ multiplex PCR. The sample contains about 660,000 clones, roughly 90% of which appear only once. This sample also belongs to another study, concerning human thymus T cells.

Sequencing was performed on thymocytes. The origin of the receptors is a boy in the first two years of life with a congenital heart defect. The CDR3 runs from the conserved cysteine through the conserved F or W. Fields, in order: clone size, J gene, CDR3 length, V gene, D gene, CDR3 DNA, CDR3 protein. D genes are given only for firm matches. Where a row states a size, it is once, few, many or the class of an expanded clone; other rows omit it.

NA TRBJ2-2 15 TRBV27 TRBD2 TGTGCCAGCACGGGACTAGCGGGGTGGACCGGGGAGCTGTTTTTT CASTGLAGWTGELFF
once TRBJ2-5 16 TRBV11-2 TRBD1 TGTGCCAGCAGATCTACCGGGACAGGGGGCGAAGAGACCCAGTACTTC CASRSTGTGGEETQYF
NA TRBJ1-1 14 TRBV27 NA TGTGCCAGCAGTCAACAGGGTCCGTACACTGAAGCTTTCTTT CASSQQGPYTEAFF
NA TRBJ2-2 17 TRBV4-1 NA TGCGCCAGCAGCCAAGGGAAGGCGGGGGCCCTCACCGGGGAGCTGTTTTTT CASSQGKAGALTGELFF
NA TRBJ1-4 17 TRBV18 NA TGTGCCAGCTCACCCGGTGGAGAGCGGCGTTCCGGGGAAAAACTGTTTTTT CASSPGGERRSGEKLFF
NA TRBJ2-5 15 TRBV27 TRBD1 TGTGCCAGCAGTTTCGAACAGGGGGGCCCGGAGACCCAGTACTTC CASSFEQGGPETQYF
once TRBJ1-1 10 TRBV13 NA TGTGCCAGCAGCTTGGGCGCGCCTTTCTTT CASSLGAPFF
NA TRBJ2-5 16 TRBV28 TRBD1 TGTGCCAGCAGTAGCGTCAGGGGGCGGGGCGGAGAGACCCAGTACTTC CASSSVRGRGGETQYF
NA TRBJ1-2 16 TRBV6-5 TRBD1 TGTGCCAGCAGTTACGTTACAGGGGGGTACAACTATGGCTACACCTTC CASSYVTGGYNYGYTF
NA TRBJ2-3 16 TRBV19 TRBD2 TGTGCCAGTAGTAGGAGACTAGCGGCGGGGGGGAATGCGCAGTATTTT CASSRRLAAGGNAQYF
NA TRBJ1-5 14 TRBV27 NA TGTGCCAGCAGTCCGAGGGTTAGCAATCAGCCCCAGCATTTT CASSPRVSNQPQHF
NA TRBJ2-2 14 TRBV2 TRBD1 TGTGCCAGCAGTGACGTTCAGGGGGCCGGGGAGCTGTTTTTT CASSDVQGAGELFF
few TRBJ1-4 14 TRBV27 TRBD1 TGTGCCAGCAGTCCCCCGGGGACAGGCGAAAAACTGTTTTTT CASSPPGTGEKLFF
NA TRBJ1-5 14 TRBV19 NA TGTGCCAGTAGTATAGATCGTTACAATCAGCCCCAGCATTTT CASSIDRYNQPQHF
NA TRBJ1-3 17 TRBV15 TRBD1 TGTGCCACCAGCAGATCCCGACAGGGGACCTCTGGAAACACCATATATTTT CATSRSRQGTSGNTIYF
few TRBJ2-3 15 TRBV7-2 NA TGTGCCAGCAGCTTATATCCACTCAGCACAGATACGCAGTATTTT CASSLYPLSTDTQYF
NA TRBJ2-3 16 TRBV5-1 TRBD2 TGCGCCAGCAGCTTGGAGTCGGGAGGGCCGGTAGATACGCAGTATTTT CASSLESGGPVDTQYF
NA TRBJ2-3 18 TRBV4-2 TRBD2 TGTGCCAGCAGCCAGGACTCGGTCCCGGGACTAGCGGGAAATACGCAGTATTTT CASSQDSVPGLAGNTQYF
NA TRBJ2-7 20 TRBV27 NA TGTGCCAGCAGTCCAGGACAGGACCGGTTGCCGGGAGCCCGCTCCTACGAGCAGTACTTC CASSPGQDRLPGARSYEQYF
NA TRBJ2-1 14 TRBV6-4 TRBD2 TGTGCCAGCAGTGCTAGCGGGAGGGACAATGAGCAGTTCTTC CASSASGRDNEQFF
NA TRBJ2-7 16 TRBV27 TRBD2 TGTGCCAGCACCGGGGGCTGGACTAGCGGGAGGTACGAGCAGTACTTC CASTGGWTSGRYEQYF
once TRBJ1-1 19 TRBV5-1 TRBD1 TGCGCCAGCAGCTTGGCGTCCGGGACAGGGGGCCAATCGTCACATGAAGCTTTCTTT CASSLASGTGGQSSHEAFF
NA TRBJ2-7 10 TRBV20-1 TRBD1 TGCAGTGCTGTGGGGACAGGGGAGTACTTC CSAVGTGEYF
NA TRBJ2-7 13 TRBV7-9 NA TGTGCCAGCAGCTTAGGTCGAGGCTACGAGCAGTACTTC CASSLGRGYEQYF
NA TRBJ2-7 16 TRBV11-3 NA TGTGCCAGCAGCTACGACGGTGCCTCAGGTCCCTACGAGCAGTACTTC CASSYDGASGPYEQYF
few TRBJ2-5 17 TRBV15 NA TGTGCCACCAGCAGACCCTCCCACAGGGACCTCCAAGAGACCCAGTACTTC CATSRPSHRDLQETQYF
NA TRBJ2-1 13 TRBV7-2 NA TGTGCCAGCAGCCCTAGACCGCATTCGGAGCAGTTCTTC CASSPRPHSEQFF
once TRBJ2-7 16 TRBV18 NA TGTGCCAGCTCACCTACACCAGGATTCCCAACAAGGGAGCAGTACTTC CASSPTPGFPTREQYF
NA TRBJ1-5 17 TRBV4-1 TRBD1 TGCGCCAGCAGCCCACAGGACAGGACGGAGGGAAATCAGCCCCAGCATTTT CASSPQDRTEGNQPQHF
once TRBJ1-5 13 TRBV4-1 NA TGCGCCAGCAGCCAAGCTGAGAATCAGCCCCAGCATTTT CASSQAENQPQHF
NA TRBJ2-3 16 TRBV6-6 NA TGTGCCAGCAGTTACTCGAACTACCGGAGCACAGATACGCAGTATTTT CASSYSNYRSTDTQYF
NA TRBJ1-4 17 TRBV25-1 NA TGTGCCAGCAGTGAATCGCCCGTCGGGGGGCGTCGGGAAAAACTGTTTTTT CASSESPVGGRREKLFF
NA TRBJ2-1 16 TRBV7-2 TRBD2 TGTGCCAGCAGCTTAGGACTAGCGGGAGATCCTAGTGAGCAGTTCTTC CASSLGLAGDPSEQFF
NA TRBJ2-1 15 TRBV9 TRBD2 TGTGCCAGCAGCGGACTAGCGGGACCGAGGAGTGAGCAGTTCTTC CASSGLAGPRSEQFF
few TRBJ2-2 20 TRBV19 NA TGTGCCAGTAGTATATCCCATCGTCAGGGGAGACCTTCGAACACCGGGGAGCTGTTTTTT CASSISHRQGRPSNTGELFF
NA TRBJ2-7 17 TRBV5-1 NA TGCGCCAGCAGCGCGTCCCCCCCGCTTAGCGGTCTCTGCGAGCAGTACTTC CASSASPPLSGLCEQYF
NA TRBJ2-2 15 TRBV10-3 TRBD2 TGTGCCATCGGGACTAGGGGGGAAAACACCGGGGAGCTGTTTTTT CAIGTRGENTGELFF
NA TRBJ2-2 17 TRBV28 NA TGTGCCAGCAGTCCGAGGGCACAGGGTCCGAACACCGGGGAGCTGTTTTTT CASSPRAQGPNTGELFF
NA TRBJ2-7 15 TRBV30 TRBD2 TGTGCCTGGAGTGCTGAGGTAGGGGAGGGGTACGAGCAGTACTTC CAWSAEVGEGYEQYF
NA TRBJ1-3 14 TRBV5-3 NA TGTGCCAGCCCCGGGGAAGACTCTGGAAACACCATATATTTT CASPGEDSGNTIYF